This TCR beta chain was recorded in a study of lymphopenia after photon versus proton radiotherapy. From germline, CDR1 is SNHLY and CDR2 FYNNEI. This CDR3 is 19 amino acids long. Trimming shortened V by 4 bases and J by 4 bases, and 26 bases separated the two germline ends. General study findings and limits: Relative stability marked proton patients; photon patients lost diversity and naive cells. Post-nadir diversity loss with photons came from oligoclonal expansion, particularly CD8+ Temra cells. Only patients who died were analyzed for survival; proton advantage is unproven.

With regard to this clone: Its antigen is currently unknown.

Generated by immunoSEQ multiplex PCR, the TCRdb table keeps only in-frame clones and is missing some. This sample carries 68,000 or so clones, approximately 91% of them seen once, and the ten largest clones take approximately 2.9%. Sequencing used peripheral blood, obtained from a patient treated with photon-based radiotherapy. This receptor was identified in a woman aged 70 to 79 with pancreatic cancer. The chain joins TRBV2 to TRBJ2-1; possibly TRBD1 or TRBD2 for D (5 bases each). CDR3 in amino acids: CASSVPSSGWGSEYNEQFF. Written as DNA, the CDR3 is TGTGCCAGCAGTGTACCAAGCTCAGGTTGGGGGAGCGAATACAATGAGCAGTTCTTC.